The 29 T cell receptor beta chains given below trace back to one sample, sequenced in a study of control samples from healthy donors and cancer patients. Repertoires were generated with immunoSEQ multiplex PCR, while TCRdb's copy carries only in-frame clones and drops some. The profile shows some 140,000 clones, 92% of them singletons. The sequencing sample was made of blood. These receptors all come from a man aged 25-45 years in good health.

This clone has just a few counts. The genes are TRBV6-5 and TRBJ1-2; D possibly corresponds to TRBD1 (6 bases). V dropped 8 bases and J dropped 3 bases, with 13 bases sitting between them. Germline V CDR1 and CDR2: MNHEY, SVGAGI. The CDR3 length is 13 residues. The CDR3: CASSKGVDYGYTF. Written as DNA, the CDR3 is TGTGCCAGCTCTAAGGGGGTTGACTATGGCTACACCTTC.

The chain uses TRBV6-5 and TRBJ1-3, with a possible D match to TRBD1 (6 bases). The V end lost 6 bases, the J end lost 0 bases, and 12 bases lay between the germline ends. The CDR3 length is 15 residues. Germline loops: CDR1 MNHEY, CDR2 SVGAGI. CDR3: CASSSDRSSGNTIYF. The CDR3 DNA reads TGTGCCAGCAGCTCTGACAGGAGCTCTGGAAACACCATATATTTT.

This sequence joins TRBV28 and TRBJ1-2, with D unclear. Trimming took off 3 bases at V and 8 bases at J, with 10 bases between the two ends. This CDR3 comprises 12 residues. Germline V gives CDR1 MDHEN, CDR2 SYDVKM. The CDR3 bases are TGTGCCAGCAGTTTGTCCATGGGGGGCTACACCTTC. This sequence encodes CASSLSMGGYTF.

V is TRBV6-1 and J is TRBJ1-6, with 7 bases identical to TRBD1. The V and J ends lost 1 base and 9 bases, in that order; junction bases with no gene match: 3. CDR1 and CDR2 (germline): MNHNS, SASEGT. The CDR3 has 14 amino acids. CDR3 bases: TGTGCCAGCAGTGAAGAGGGACAGAGTTCACCCCTCCACTTT. Encoded protein: CASSEEGQSSPLHF.

The chain uses TRBV2 and TRBJ1-6; no reliable D call. CDR1 is SNHLY and CDR2 is FYNNEI in the germline V gene. Trimming left V 8 bases short and J 2 bases short, with 16 bases between. CDR3 size: 16 residues. Here the CDR3 DNA reads TGTGCCAGCGTGAAGGGTGAAGGCCCCTATAATTCACCCCTCCACTTT. Translated, it gives CASVKGEGPYNSPLHF.

The chain couples TRBV29-1 to TRBJ1-2; 7 bases line up with TRBD1. CDR1 SQVTM and CDR2 ANQGSEA come from the germline V gene. The CDR3 is 11 amino acids. Trimming at V came to 8 bases and at J to 8 bases, leaving 8 bases not matched to a gene. CDR3 region: CSSTGTEGYTF. DNA for the CDR3: TGCAGCAGCACCGGGACAGAAGGCTACACCTTC.

The gene calls are TRBV28 and TRBJ1-2; D remains ambiguous. Trimming took 3 bases from V and 2 from J, leaving 10 bases between them. The CDR3 covers 14 residues. Germline V CDR1 and CDR2: MDHEN, SYDVKM. This CDR3 is CASSLPDENYGYTF. The CDR3 nucleotides read TGTGCCAGCAGTTTGCCGGACGAGAACTATGGCTACACCTTC.

J is TRBJ1-5 and V is TRBV28; D is possibly TRBD1 (6 bases). Germline V lookup: CDR1 MDHEN, CDR2 SYDVKM. The CDR3 has 15 amino acids. V was clipped by 5 bases and J by 6 bases, with 17 bases between them. CDR3 DNA sequence: TGTGCCAGCAGTCCAATAGGGGGGACGCCTCAGCCCCAGCATTTT. Protein sequence: CASSPIGGTPQPQHF.

The chain recombines TRBV6-5 with TRBJ2-7, with 7 positions matching TRBD2. There are 13 residues in the CDR3. Germline V gene lookup returns CDR1 MNHEY and CDR2 SVGAGI. The trim removed 10 bases at V and 2 bases at J, leaving 8 bases unmatched. CDR3: CATVKGGTYEQYF. DNA for the CDR3: TGTGCCACGGTCAAGGGAGGGACCTACGAGCAGTACTTC.

The V and J genes are TRBV6-1 and TRBJ2-7, with 11 bases lining up with TRBD1. In germline, CDR1 is MNHNS, CDR2 SASEGT. The CDR3 is 14 residues long. The trim removed 3 bases at V and 6 bases at J, leaving 4 bases unmatched. The CDR3 spells CASSDGTGGGEQYF. The CDR3 DNA reads as TGTGCCAGCAGTGACGGGACAGGGGGGGGCGAGCAGTACTTC.

CDR3 protein: CASSKTGNTEAFF. The CDR3 bases are TGTGCCAGCAGCAAGACAGGTAACACTGAAGCTTTCTTT. The gene calls are TRBV6-5 and TRBJ1-1, with D possibly being TRBD1 (6 bases). V was clipped by 6 bases and J by 2 bases, with 10 bases between them. Germline V gene data show CDR1 as MNHEY and CDR2 as SVGAGI. The CDR3 contains 13 residues.

The chain combines TRBV28 with TRBJ1-2; D uncertain. The germline CDR1 and CDR2 sequences are MDHEN and SYDVKM. Trimming shortened V by 10 bases and J by 4 bases, and 19 bases separated the two germline ends. This CDR3 is built from 14 residues. The CDR3 loop reads CATMEQRIGYGYTF. The CDR3 bases are TGTGCCACCATGGAACAGAGGATCGGCTATGGCTACACCTTC.

This sequence joins TRBV7-9 and TRBJ2-1, with 8 bases fitting TRBD2. The V gene's germline CDR1 is SEHNR and CDR2 FQNEAQ (reference sequence). Trimming cost V 4 bases and J 3 bases; bases outside gene matches: 5. The length of the CDR3 is 15 residues. Here the CDR3 DNA reads TGTGCCAGCAGCTCGATTAGCGGGGTCTACAATGAGCAGTTCTTC. Residues: CASSSISGVYNEQFF.

The chain couples TRBV7-2 to TRBJ1-1, with TRBD1 matching over 7 bases. CDR3 length: 14 residues. CDR1 is SGHTA and CDR2 is FQGNSA in the germline V gene. V shed 1 base and J 5 bases; nucleotides not matched to a gene: 4. The CDR3 here is CASSLGWTGTEAFF. As DNA, the CDR3 is TGTGCCAGCAGCTTAGGGTGGACAGGAACTGAAGCTTTCTTT.

V gene TRBV19 combines with J gene TRBJ1-2, with 7 bases matching TRBD1. The length of the CDR3 is 15 residues. Losses at the gene ends were 6 bases for V and 10 bases for J; bases not matched to a gene: 17. CDR1 and CDR2 (germline): LNHDA, SQIVND (reference sequence). CDR3 in DNA: TGTGCCAGTAGACGTCGACAGGGCAGTGGGGGTTTCTACACCTTC. Translated: CASRRRQGSGGFYTF.

The V call is TRBV5-1, the J call TRBJ2-7; TRBD1 is a possible D gene (6 bases). There are 16 residues in the CDR3. Germline V gene sequence: CDR1 SGHRS, CDR2 YFSETQ. The ends were cut back, 1 base at V and 0 bases at J, with 14 bases in the middle. CDR3 in DNA: TGCGCCAGCAGCTTGAATGGCAGGGGCATCTCCTACGAGCAGTACTTC. Translating gives CASSLNGRGISYEQYF.

The V call is TRBV6-4, the J call TRBJ2-1; D not resolved. Between the trimmed V and J ends, which lost 4 bases and 3 bases, there was a span of 16 bases. Germline V lookup: CDR1 MRHNA, CDR2 SNTAGT. This CDR3 comprises 16 residues. CDR3 residues: CASSARVFVDYNEQFF. For the CDR3, the DNA is TGTGCCAGCAGTGCTAGGGTTTTTGTGGACTACAATGAGCAGTTCTTC.

This clone showed up just a few times. The chain employs TRBV7-2 and TRBJ2-7; D is undetermined. The CDR3 length is 14 residues. CDR1 and CDR2 from the germline V gene are SGHTA and FQGNSA. Between the trimmed V and J ends, which lost 1 base and 3 bases, there was a span of 10 bases. As DNA, the CDR3 is TGTGCCAGCAGCTTAGGACAAAAAATCTACGAGCAGTACTTC. Its protein product is CASSLGQKIYEQYF.

This chain links TRBV6-6 with TRBJ1-5; D perhaps matches TRBD1 (5 bases). The CDR3 is 15 amino acids. The germline V gene encodes CDR1 MNHNY and CDR2 SVGAGI (reference sequence). V was trimmed by 7 bases and J by 6 bases, leaving 19 bases between them. The chain's CDR3 is CASTQGLGYSQPQHF. In DNA, the CDR3 is TGTGCCAGCACCCAGGGCCTCGGGTATTCTCAGCCCCAGCATTTT.

The chain has TRBV30 and TRBJ1-2; TRBD1 might be the D (5 bases). Trimming pared 7 bases from V and 3 bases from J, leaving 15 bases between. The germline gives CDR1 GTSNPN, CDR2 SVGIG (reference sequence). The CDR3 spans 13 residues. The DNA for the CDR3 is TGTGCCTTACAGGTATTCAGTGACTATGGCTACACCTTC. It codes for CALQVFSDYGYTF.

J is TRBJ2-7 and V is TRBV5-1; D is possibly TRBD1 (5 bases). The CDR3 spans 15 residues. Per the germline V gene, CDR1 is SGHRS and CDR2 is YFSETQ. V lost 4 bases, J lost 4 bases, and 18 bases lay in between. CDR3 DNA sequence: TGCGCCAGCAGCACCCGACAGCGCCCAAGGTACGAGCAGTACTTC. This codes for CASSTRQRPRYEQYF. The full variable domain, its missing parts supplied by reference TRBV5-1 and TRBJ2-7, is KAGVTQTPRYLIKTRGQQVTLSCSPISGHRSVSWYQQTPGQGLQFLFEYFSETQRNKGNFPGRFSGRQFSNSRSEMNVSTLELGDSALYLCASSTRQRPRYEQYFGPGTRLTVT.

This chain uses TRBV4-1 with TRBJ1-5, with 7 bases fitting TRBD1. The V and J ends lost 0 bases and 9 bases, in that order; junction bases with no gene match: 8. Germline V lookup: CDR1 MGHRA, CDR2 YSYEKL. The CDR3 sequence is 15 residues long. The DNA of the CDR3 is TGCGCCAGCAGCCAAGAAGGACAGGAGGGTACGCCCCAGCATTTT. Translation: CASSQEGQEGTPQHF.

The chain employs TRBV2 and TRBJ2-3; D unclear. The germline gives CDR1 SNHLY, CDR2 FYNNEI. Trimming removed 1 base at V and 7 bases at J, with 0 bases between. The CDR3 spans 10 residues. The CDR3 region has the DNA TGTGCCAGCAGTGAAGATACGCAGTATTTT. This gives the protein CASSEDTQYF.

V gene TRBV2 combines with J gene TRBJ2-1; 9 bases are shared with TRBD2. The trim removed 5 bases at V and 9 bases at J, leaving 8 bases unmatched. CDR1 is SNHLY and CDR2 is FYNNEI in the germline V gene. The CDR3 is made up of 14 amino acids. Here the CDR3 DNA reads TGTGCCAGCAGTCCCTTGACTAGCGGTGTTGAGCAGTTCTTC. Translated: CASSPLTSGVEQFF.

The chain has TRBV28 and TRBJ2-3; D may be TRBD2 (5 bases). Germline V lookup: CDR1 MDHEN, CDR2 SYDVKM. Trimming removed 7 bases from V and 0 bases from J, with 14 bases in between. This CDR3 is 15 amino acids long. The CDR3 nucleotides are TGTGCCAGCATAGCGCAAAGACCAAGCACAGATACGCAGTATTTT. Protein product: CASIAQRPSTDTQYF.

V and J are TRBV3-1 (or the pseudogene TRBV3-2) and TRBJ2-5, with a possible D match to TRBD2 (5 bases). The V end was cut by 9 bases, the J end by 0 bases, with 11 bases between. The germline CDR1 and CDR2 sequences are LGHDT and YNNKEL (reference sequence). CDR3 length: 13 residues. The CDR3 bases are TGTGCCAGTCAGCGGTCCCACCAAGAGACCCAGTACTTC. This codes for CASQRSHQETQYF.

This clone came up a few times. The chain couples TRBV7-9 to TRBJ2-1, with a tentative D call TRBD2 (6 bases). Germline V gene sequence: CDR1 SEHNR, CDR2 FQNEAQ (reference sequence). The CDR3 is 13 residues long. The germline V and J ends were trimmed by 2 bases and 13 bases, with 15 bases remaining between them. The CDR3: CASSLSTEGVQFF. The CDR3 DNA follows: TGTGCCAGCAGCTTATCAACGGAGGGAGTTCAGTTCTTC.

This chain connects TRBV15 to TRBJ1-3; the match to TRBD1 covers 11 bases. Germline CDR1 is LNHNV and CDR2 is YYDKDF (reference sequence). The CDR3 totals 20 residues. V lost 2 bases and J lost 1; bases outside the gene matches: 13. CDR3 in DNA: TGTGCCACCAGCAGAAACCGGGACAGGGGGTATATTGTATCTGGAAACACCATATATTTT. This translates into CATSRNRDRGYIVSGNTIYF.

This rearrangement joins TRBV15 to TRBJ2-7; 9 bases map to TRBD2. The germline gives CDR1 LNHNV, CDR2 YYDKDF (reference sequence). There are 16 residues in the CDR3. Trimming took 1 base from V and 1 from J; bases not matched to a gene: 5. CDR3 in DNA: TGTGCCACCAGCAGAGTCACACTAGCGGGTTCCTACGAGCAGTACTTC. This codes for CATSRVTLAGSYEQYF.